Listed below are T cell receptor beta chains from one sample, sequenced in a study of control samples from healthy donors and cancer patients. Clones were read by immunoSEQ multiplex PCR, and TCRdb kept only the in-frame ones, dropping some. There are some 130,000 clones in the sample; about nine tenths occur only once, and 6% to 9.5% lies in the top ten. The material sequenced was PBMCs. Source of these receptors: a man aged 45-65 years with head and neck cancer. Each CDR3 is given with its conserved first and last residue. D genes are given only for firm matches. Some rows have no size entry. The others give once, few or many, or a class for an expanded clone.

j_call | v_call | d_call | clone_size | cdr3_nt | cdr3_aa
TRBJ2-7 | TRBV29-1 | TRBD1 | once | TGCAGCGCTCACCTAACGGACAGGAACTACGAGCAGTACTTC | CSAHLTDRNYEQYF
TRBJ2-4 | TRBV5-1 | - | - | TGCGCCAGCAGCTCAGGGACATCGAACATTCAGTACTTC | CASSSGTSNIQYF
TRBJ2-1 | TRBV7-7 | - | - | TGTGCTAGCAGCTTAGCGCACCGGGATGAGCAGTTCTTC | CASSLAHRDEQFF
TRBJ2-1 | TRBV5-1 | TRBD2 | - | TGCGCCAGCAGCTTGGTTAGGGGGACTAGCGGGAGTAGGTATGAGCAGTTCTTC | CASSLVRGTSGSRYEQFF
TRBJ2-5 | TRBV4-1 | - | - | TGCGCCAGCAGCCACCCCGGGGTCTCGAGCCAGGTCGGTGAGACCCAGTACTTC | CASSHPGVSSQVGETQYF
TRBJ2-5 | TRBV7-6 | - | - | TGTGCCAGCAGCTTAGCCCCATCTACCGCCGGCGGGACCCAGTACTTC | CASSLAPSTAGGTQYF
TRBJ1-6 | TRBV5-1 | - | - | TGCGCCAGCAGCTTACAGGGAAATAATTCACCCCTCCACTTT | CASSLQGNNSPLHF
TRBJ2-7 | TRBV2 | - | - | TGTGCCAACCGCAGGGGAGTGAGGTACGAGCAGTACTTC | CANRRGVRYEQYF
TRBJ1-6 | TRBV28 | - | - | TGTGCCAGCAGTTTCATCGCGAATTCACCCCTCCACTTT | CASSFIANSPLHF
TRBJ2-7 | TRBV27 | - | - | TGTGCCAGCAGTTCCTTTGGAGCGGCTCGCTACGAGCAGTACTTC | CASSSFGAARYEQYF
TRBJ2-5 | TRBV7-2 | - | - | TGTGCCAGCAGTTACCGGTATGCTGCAGAGACCCAGTACTTC | CASSYRYAAETQYF
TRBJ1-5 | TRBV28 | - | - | TGTGCCAGCATCCCGGGTCCAAATATCAATCAGCCCCAGCATTTT | CASIPGPNINQPQHF
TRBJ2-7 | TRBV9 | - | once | TGTGCCAGCAGCGAGATTCCGGGCTACGAGCAGTACTTC | CASSEIPGYEQYF
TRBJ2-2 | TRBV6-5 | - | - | TGTGCCAGCAGGAGGGAGTACACCGGGGAGCTGTTTTTT | CASRREYTGELFF
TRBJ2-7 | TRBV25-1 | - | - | TGTGCCAGCAGTGAATGGAGGGGGCACGACGAGCAGTACTTC | CASSEWRGHDEQYF
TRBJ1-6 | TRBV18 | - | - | TGTGCCAGCTCACCCGGCCAGGGGCATTCACCCCTCCACTTT | CASSPGQGHSPLHF
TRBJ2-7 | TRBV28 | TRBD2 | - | TGTGCCAGCAGTCGGGGGGGAGGCGGCTACGAGCAGTACTTC | CASSRGGGGYEQYF
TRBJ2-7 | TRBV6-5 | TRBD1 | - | TGTGCCAGCAGTTGGCGCGGGACAGGAGCCTACGAGCAGTACTTC | CASSWRGTGAYEQYF
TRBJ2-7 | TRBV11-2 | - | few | TGTGCCAGCAGCTCTCAGACAGGCTCCTACGAGCAGTACTTC | CASSSQTGSYEQYF
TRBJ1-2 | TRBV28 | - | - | TGTGCCAGCAGTTTAGGCCTCTCCGGGACGCCTCAGGTGGACTATGGCTACACCTTC | CASSLGLSGTPQVDYGYTF
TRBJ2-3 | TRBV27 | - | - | TGTGCCAGCAGTTCCCAGGGGTGGACAGATACGCAGTATTTT | CASSSQGWTDTQYF
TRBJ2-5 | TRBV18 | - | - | TGTGCCAGCTCACTCGGGACACCCACGGAACAAGAGACCCAGTACTTC | CASSLGTPTEQETQYF
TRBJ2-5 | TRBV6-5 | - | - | TGTGCCAGCAGTCCCAGGGTGGGGACCCAGTACTTC | CASSPRVGTQYF
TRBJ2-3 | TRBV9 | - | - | TGTGCCAGCAGCGTAGCCCCGCGGTTTGGGGTGGGCACAGATACGCAGTATTTT | CASSVAPRFGVGTDTQYF
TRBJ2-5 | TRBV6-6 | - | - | TGTGCCAGCAGTCCGGGGAAGGAGACCCAGTACTTC | CASSPGKETQYF
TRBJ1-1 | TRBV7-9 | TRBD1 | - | TGTGCCAGCAGCTGGGCCAGGGGGGGAAACACTGAAGCTTTCTTT | CASSWARGGNTEAFF
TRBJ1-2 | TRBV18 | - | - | TGTGCCAGCTCACCACCAACCGGGAATTATGGCTACACCTTC | CASSPPTGNYGYTF
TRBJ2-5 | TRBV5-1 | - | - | TGCGCCAGCAGCTTGGCCGAGATCGGGATAGAGACCCAGTACTTC | CASSLAEIGIETQYF
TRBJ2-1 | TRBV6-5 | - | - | TGTGCCAGCAGTTACGGGCAAAACTCCTACAATGAGCAGTTCTTC | CASSYGQNSYNEQFF
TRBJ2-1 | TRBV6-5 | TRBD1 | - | TGTGCCAGCAGACAGGGGTCGTCCTACAATGAGCAGTTCTTC | CASRQGSSYNEQFF
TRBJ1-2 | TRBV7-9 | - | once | TGTGCCAGCAGCTCGGCCAGGGAATCCTGCTTC | CASSSARESCF
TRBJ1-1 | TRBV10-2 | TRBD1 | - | TGCGCCAGCAGTGATTCGACAGGGGGAAACACTGAAGCTTTCTTT | CASSDSTGGNTEAFF
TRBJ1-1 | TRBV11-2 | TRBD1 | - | TGTGCCAGCAGCTTGACAGGGTTGAACACTGAAGCTTTCTTT | CASSLTGLNTEAFF
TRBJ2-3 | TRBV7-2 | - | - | TGTGCCAGCAGCTTCCCAGGGGTCAGCACAGATACGCAGTATTTT | CASSFPGVSTDTQYF
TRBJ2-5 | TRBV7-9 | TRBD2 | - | TGTGCCAGCAGCATACTAGCGTGGGGGAGTCAAGAGACCCAGTACTTC | CASSILAWGSQETQYF
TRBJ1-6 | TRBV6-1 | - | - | TGTGCCAGCAGTGAAAACCCGGGTCGCTCCTATAATTCACCCCTCCACTTT | CASSENPGRSYNSPLHF
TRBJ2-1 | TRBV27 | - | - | TGTGCCAGCGGGAGCAGATCGGGCAATGAGCAGTTCTTC | CASGSRSGNEQFF
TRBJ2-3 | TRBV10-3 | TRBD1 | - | TGTGCCATCGGACAGGCCACAGATACGCAGTATTTT | CAIGQATDTQYF
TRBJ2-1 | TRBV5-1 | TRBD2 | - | TGCGCCAGCAGCGACCCCCGGGGAGGGTCCTACAATGAGCAGTTCTTC | CASSDPRGGSYNEQFF
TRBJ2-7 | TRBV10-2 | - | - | TGCGCCAGCAGGGACTTGCTGACAGGCAACTCCTACGAGCAGTACTTC | CASRDLLTGNSYEQYF
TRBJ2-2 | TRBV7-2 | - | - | TGTGCCAGCAGCTTAGTTCGGAGAGGCACCGGGGAGCTGTTTTTT | CASSLVRRGTGELFF
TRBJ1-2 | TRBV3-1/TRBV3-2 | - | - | TGTGCCAGCACCCCGATACCGCAGTCGGATGGCTACACCTTC | CASTPIPQSDGYTF
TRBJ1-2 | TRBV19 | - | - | TGTGCCAGTAGTTCCGGATTCAGGGATTATGGCTACACCTTC | CASSSGFRDYGYTF
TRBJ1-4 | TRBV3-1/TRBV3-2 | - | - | TGTGCCAGCAGCCAAGTTTTGTGGGGGGCTCATGAAAAACTGTTTTTT | CASSQVLWGAHEKLFF
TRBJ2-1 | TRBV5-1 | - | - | TGCGCCAGCAGCTCAGAACCGGGAGTGAGGAATGAGCAGTTCTTC | CASSSEPGVRNEQFF
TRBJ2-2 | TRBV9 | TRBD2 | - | TGTGCCAGCTCCGGACTAGCGGGGGGGACGCGGAACACCGGGGAGCTGTTTTTT | CASSGLAGGTRNTGELFF
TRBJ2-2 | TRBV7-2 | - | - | TGTGCCAGCAGCCTGCTGGGGATGAACACCGGGGAGCTGTTTTTT | CASSLLGMNTGELFF
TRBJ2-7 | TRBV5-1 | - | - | TGCGCCAGCAGCGTAGCCCCGGGTCACGAGTACGAGCAGTACTTC | CASSVAPGHEYEQYF
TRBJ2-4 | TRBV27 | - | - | TGTGCCAGCATGGACCTATCGGGGCCGAAAAACATTCAGTACTTC | CASMDLSGPKNIQYF
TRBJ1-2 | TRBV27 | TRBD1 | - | TGTGCCAGCAGTTTTCAGGGGGCGTTTGGCTACACCTTC | CASSFQGAFGYTF
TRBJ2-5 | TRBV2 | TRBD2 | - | TGTGCCAGTGCTAGCGGGGGGGAGACCCAGTACTTC | CASASGGETQYF
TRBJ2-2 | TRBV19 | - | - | TGTGCCAGTAGTACCTGGGACCGATATGGGGAGCTGTTTTTT | CASSTWDRYGELFF